These T cell receptor beta chains were read from a single sample in a study of blood T cell repertoires in COVID-19. Clones were sequenced by immunoSEQ multiplex PCR, and TCRdb holds only the in-frame ones, with some missing. The sample lists some 130,000 clones; 84% were seen once. The sequencing input was peripheral blood. These receptors were obtained from a man in his fifties or sixties with acute or convalescent COVID-19. Each CDR3 is given with its conserved first and last residue. The order of the fields is clone size, V gene, D gene, J gene, CDR3 DNA, CDR3 protein. A D gene is named only where the DNA matches it firmly. Not every row has a clone size; where given, it reads once, few, many or a size class.

-	TRBV7-3	TRBD1	TRBJ1-6	TGTGCCAGCAGCCAGACAGACGGGACAGCCGATTCACCCCTCCACTTT	CASSQTDGTADSPLHF
-	TRBV7-9	TRBD1	TRBJ1-3	TGTGCCAGCAGCTCACAGGGGTCTGGAAACACCATATATTTT	CASSSQGSGNTIYF
-	TRBV6-5	-	TRBJ2-7	TGTGCCAGCAAGCGCTTCGGGGCGGGAGAGCAGTACTTC	CASKRFGAGEQYF
-	TRBV5-8	-	TRBJ2-1	TGTGCCAGCAGCTTGACTAGCATTTTCACTAACAATGAGCAGTTCTTC	CASSLTSIFTNNEQFF
-	TRBV5-6	TRBD1	TRBJ1-2	TGTGCCAGCAGCTTGTTGGACAGGGCTCCCAACGGCTATGGCTACACCTTC	CASSLLDRAPNGYGYTF
-	TRBV7-3	-	TRBJ1-1	TGTGCCAGCAGCTTAGGGCAGAACACTGAAGCTTTCTTT	CASSLGQNTEAFF
-	TRBV28	TRBD2	TRBJ2-2	TGTGCCAGCAGTCGAACCCCCAGACTAGCGGGAGTCACCGGGGAGCTGTTTTTT	CASSRTPRLAGVTGELFF
once	TRBV5-4	TRBD2	TRBJ2-1	TGTGCCAGCAGCCTCTCGGGGGGGCCCTACAATGAGCAGTTCTTC	CASSLSGGPYNEQFF
-	TRBV6-2/TRBV6-3	TRBD2	TRBJ2-1	TGTGCCAGCAGTTATACTTTAGCGGGTCTGAGCTCCTACAATGAGCAGTTCTTC	CASSYTLAGLSSYNEQFF
-	TRBV18	TRBD1	TRBJ1-4	TGTGCCAGCTCAGGGGACAGGGGCGTTGAAAAACTGTTTTTT	CASSGDRGVEKLFF
-	TRBV7-9	TRBD2	TRBJ2-7	TGTGCCAGCAGTCCCGGGACTAGAGAGCAGTACTTC	CASSPGTREQYF
-	TRBV25-1	-	TRBJ2-5	TGTGCCAGCAGTGTAGGAACAGCACAAGAGACCCAGTACTTC	CASSVGTAQETQYF
-	TRBV24-1	-	TRBJ2-3	TGTGCCACCAGTGATTCCTCAGGCACAGATACGCAGTATTTT	CATSDSSGTDTQYF
once	TRBV2	TRBD2	TRBJ2-7	TGTGCCAGCAGCGTAACTAGCGGGTACTCCTACGAGCAGTACTTC	CASSVTSGYSYEQYF
-	TRBV29-1	TRBD1	TRBJ2-7	TGCAGCGTTGTTCCAGGAGGGACAGGTCTAAGCGAGCAGTACTTC	CSVVPGGTGLSEQYF
-	TRBV18	TRBD1	TRBJ2-5	TGTGCCAGCTCACCATATGGACAGGGGGCTTGGGAGACCCAGTACTTC	CASSPYGQGAWETQYF
once	TRBV18	-	TRBJ1-4	TGTGCCAGCTCACCACTCGTTGGCGGAGGTGATGAAAAACTGTTTTTT	CASSPLVGGGDEKLFF
once	TRBV5-6	-	TRBJ2-7	TGTGCCAGCAGCCCCCTGGACAGCCATTACGAGCAGTACTTC	CASSPLDSHYEQYF
-	TRBV6-5	TRBD1	TRBJ1-2	TGTGCCAGCACCCGAACATCAGGGGGCTGGTATGGCTACACCTTC	CASTRTSGGWYGYTF
-	TRBV11-3	-	TRBJ1-1	TGTGCCAGCAGCTTCGGAGGTAACACTGAAGCTTTCTTT	CASSFGGNTEAFF
-	TRBV18	-	TRBJ1-1	TGTGCCAGCTCACCAGTGAGCAGGACTAACACTGAAGCTTTCTTT	CASSPVSRTNTEAFF
-	TRBV5-1	TRBD2	TRBJ2-3	TGCGCCAGCAGCTTGGAAGCGGGGGGCACAGATACGCAGTATTTT	CASSLEAGGTDTQYF
-	TRBV7-2	TRBD1	TRBJ2-3	TGTGCCAGCAGCTCGACAGGGGGCGGTATGGGCACGCAGTATTTT	CASSSTGGGMGTQYF
-	TRBV5-1	TRBD1	TRBJ2-1	TGCGCCAGCAGCGGAGGGACAGGGGAGAACAATGAGCAGTTCTTC	CASSGGTGENNEQFF
-	TRBV6-5	TRBD1	TRBJ1-1	TGTGCCAGCAGAGGGACAGGGTTGAACACTGAAGCTTTCTTT	CASRGTGLNTEAFF
-	TRBV29-1	-	TRBJ1-2	TGCAGCGTTGAAACCGGAGATGGCTACACCTTC	CSVETGDGYTF
once	TRBV5-1	-	TRBJ1-6	TGCGCCAGCAGAGGAGGGCAGGGCAGCTCACCCCTCCACTTT	CASRGGQGSSPLHF
-	TRBV15	TRBD1	TRBJ1-2	TGTGCCACCAGCAGAAAGACAGGGTTGAACTATGGCTACACCTTC	CATSRKTGLNYGYTF
few	TRBV7-8	TRBD1	TRBJ1-5	TGTGCCAGCAGCTTAGTACAGGGGGTGAATCAGCCCCAGCATTTT	CASSLVQGVNQPQHF
-	TRBV5-1	-	TRBJ2-3	TGCGCCAGCAGCTTCGGACTGGATACGCAGTATTTT	CASSFGLDTQYF
-	TRBV6-5	TRBD1	TRBJ2-7	TGTGCCAGCAGTTACGGCGCTGGACAGGGGTACTACGAGCAGTACTTC	CASSYGAGQGYYEQYF
-	TRBV5-1	TRBD1	TRBJ2-7	TGCGCCAGCAGGGAGGGACAGGACTACGAGCAGTACTTC	CASREGQDYEQYF
-	TRBV10-3	-	TRBJ2-1	TGTGCCATCGGCTATGAGCAGTTCTTC	CAIGYEQFF
-	TRBV3-1/TRBV3-2	TRBD1	TRBJ2-2	TGTGCCAGCAGCCGGTGGGGGACAGCCAACACCGGGGAGCTGTTTTTT	CASSRWGTANTGELFF
-	TRBV20-1	TRBD1	TRBJ1-1	TGCAGTGCTAGTCCCAGGGGGACAGTCCAATTGAACACTGAAGCTTTCTTT	CSASPRGTVQLNTEAFF
-	TRBV19	-	TRBJ2-7	TGTGCCAGTACCAAGACGAGCGGGTCCTACGAGCAGTACTTC	CASTKTSGSYEQYF
-	TRBV28	-	TRBJ1-5	TGTGCCAGCAGTTTAGGCAGGGTCGATCAGCCCCAGCATTTT	CASSLGRVDQPQHF
few	TRBV10-1	-	TRBJ1-5	TGCGCCAGGACTATGGGACACCCTAATCAGCCCCAGCATTTT	CARTMGHPNQPQHF
-	TRBV6-5	-	TRBJ2-3	TGTGCCAGCAGTTGGGACTGGGAAACTAGCACAGATACGCAGTATTTT	CASSWDWETSTDTQYF
-	TRBV7-9	-	TRBJ1-1	TGTGCCAGCAGCCCACTGTACCTCACTGAAGCTTTCTTT	CASSPLYLTEAFF
-	TRBV6-2/TRBV6-3	TRBD1	TRBJ2-7	TGTGCCAGCAGTTACTTTGGTGTCAGGGGGAAGTTCCACGAGCAGTACTTC	CASSYFGVRGKFHEQYF
-	TRBV19	TRBD1	TRBJ1-1	TGTGCCAGTAGTAACAACAGGGGGAGGAGCACTGAAGCTTTCTTT	CASSNNRGRSTEAFF
-	TRBV10-3	-	TRBJ2-5	TGTGCCATCAGTGAGTCGGGGCAGGGCCAAGAGACCCAGTACTTC	CAISESGQGQETQYF
once	TRBV12-3/TRBV12-4	-	TRBJ1-3	TGTGCCAGCAGTCCTTACTCTGGAAACACCATATATTTT	CASSPYSGNTIYF
-	TRBV5-1	-	TRBJ2-7	TGCGCCAGCAGCTTGGGGAGGGCCCATGAGTACGAGCAGTACTTC	CASSLGRAHEYEQYF
-	TRBV11-2	TRBD2	TRBJ2-1	TGTGCCAGCACCACGCGTCCGGCGGGAGTCTACAATGAGCAGTTCTTC	CASTTRPAGVYNEQFF
-	TRBV18	-	TRBJ2-2	TGTGCCAGCAAACAGGAGCTGGGGTCGGCCGGGGAGCTGTTTTTT	CASKQELGSAGELFF
-	TRBV27	-	TRBJ2-1	TGTGCCAGCAGTCATTCCCCCCCTGAGCAGTTCTTC	CASSHSPPEQFF
-	TRBV7-3	TRBD2	TRBJ2-2	TGTGCCAGCAGCTTAGCGGGAGGGCCCACCGGGGAGCTGTTTTTT	CASSLAGGPTGELFF
few	TRBV24-1	TRBD1	TRBJ2-2	TGTGCCACCAGTGATTCCTATCAGGGGGCGACCGGGGAGCTGTTTTTT	CATSDSYQGATGELFF
-	TRBV19	-	TRBJ1-5	TGTGCCAGTAGTATAGGGGGGGGTCAGCCCCAGCATTTT	CASSIGGGQPQHF
-	TRBV7-9	TRBD2	TRBJ2-3	TGTGCCAGCAGCCGGAGCGGGGGGGCCTCAGATACGCAGTATTTT	CASSRSGGASDTQYF
-	TRBV5-1	TRBD1	TRBJ1-2	TGCGCCAGCAGCTCAACCTTAGGGGGCCTGGATGGCTACACCTTC	CASSSTLGGLDGYTF
-	TRBV6-5	-	TRBJ1-1	TGTGCCAGCAGTCAGGTGGGGGGGGCTGAAGCTTTCTTT	CASSQVGGAEAFF
-	TRBV19	-	TRBJ1-4	TGTGCCAGTAGTATGGGGCGAATGAGAACTAATGAAAAACTGTTTTTT	CASSMGRMRTNEKLFF
-	TRBV5-4	TRBD1	TRBJ1-2	TGTGCCAGCAGCACCCGGGACAGGGTGTATGGCTACACCTTC	CASSTRDRVYGYTF
-	TRBV30	-	TRBJ2-1	TGTGCCTGGAGTGTAATCGGGAGTGGCGGTGAGCAGTTCTTC	CAWSVIGSGGEQFF
-	TRBV5-1	TRBD1	TRBJ1-2	TGCGCCAGCAGCTCGGACAGGGGGTTAGCTAACTATGGCTACACCTTC	CASSSDRGLANYGYTF
-	TRBV9	-	TRBJ2-2	TGTGCCAGCAGCGTAGGTTTTAGCGGAAACACCGGGGAGCTGTTTTTT	CASSVGFSGNTGELFF